This TCR beta chain derives from a study of blood T cell repertoires in COVID-19 (dated by TCRdb to 2020 to 2022). A note on the overall study: The collaborator samples originated in the United States, Italy and Spain and spanned the acute and convalescent phases of COVID-19. Samples came from the ongoing ImmuneRACE study (first 160 participants) plus 1,254 subjects from 6 global collaborators. A de-identified subject ID, COVID-19 status, age in years and sex were almost always included in the sample metadata. The repertoires were made available in a free public database intended to serve as a resource for research on the immune response to SARS-CoV-2. Where available, HLA class I and class II types were taken from metadata supplied by the sample provider and were not determined by assay-based typing. The dataset comprised deeply sampled blood TCRbeta repertoires from subjects exposed to, actively infected with, or recovered from COVID-19. The prospective study material was composed of cDNA or gDNA derived from T cells, B-cell-depleted T cells, or PBMCs. The research as a whole found: The quantity of clinical and demographic metadata differed by source and by participant and was supplied without curation.

The immunoSEQ Assay, a bias-controlled multiplex PCR, was used to amplify TCRbeta CDR3 regions from genomic DNA. The authors' pipeline ran thus. Nucleated cell counts per sample were estimated from amplification of reference gene primers within the assay. Sequence reads were collapsed and filtered to measure the absolute abundance of every unique TCRbeta CDR3 rearrangement. For each sample, productive Simpson clonality was calculated by taking the square root of Simpson's diversity index across productive rearrangements. TCRdb stores this immuneACCESS table with in-frame sequences only. Part of the clones is absent; in the studies checked, under half of the shortfall reflects unresolved V genes, and no reason is known for the rest. That table furnishes V, J and clone size, whereas the DNA furnished D and trimming. For this sample there are about 420,000 clones; 70% to 90% appear just once. 0.65% to 1% of the sample is in the top ten clones.

One collaborating source in Seattle enrolled patients during active infection and followed them longitudinally through the course of disease. Collaborating institutions collected whole blood in K2EDTA tubes following their own protocols. For TCRbeta analysis, collaborator samples were shipped as frozen whole blood, as isolated PBMCs, or as DNA extracted from either sample type. With respect to this clone: This clone's antigen is unknown. No qualities accompany the bases; no much larger clone lies one base away.

Trimming at the junction amounts to 6 bases on V and 1 base on J, and the germline ends lie 15 bases apart. For CDR1 and CDR2, the germline V gene (reference sequence) lists WNHNN and SYGVQD. The CDR3 goes from the cysteine to the phenylalanine over 16 residues. The read is trimmed to its CDR3 DNA, 48 bases read in frame from base 1. The material sequenced was peripheral blood. The chain was built from TRBV10-1 and TRBJ2-2; 5 matching bases give a weak D call of TRBD2. The source of this sequence is a man between 18 and 29 years old with COVID-19, enrolled during active disease. This receptor has the CDR3 CASSRNGIVNTGELFF. The base sequence is TGCGCCAGCAGCAGAAACGGGATAGTGAACACCGGGGAGCTGTTTTTT.